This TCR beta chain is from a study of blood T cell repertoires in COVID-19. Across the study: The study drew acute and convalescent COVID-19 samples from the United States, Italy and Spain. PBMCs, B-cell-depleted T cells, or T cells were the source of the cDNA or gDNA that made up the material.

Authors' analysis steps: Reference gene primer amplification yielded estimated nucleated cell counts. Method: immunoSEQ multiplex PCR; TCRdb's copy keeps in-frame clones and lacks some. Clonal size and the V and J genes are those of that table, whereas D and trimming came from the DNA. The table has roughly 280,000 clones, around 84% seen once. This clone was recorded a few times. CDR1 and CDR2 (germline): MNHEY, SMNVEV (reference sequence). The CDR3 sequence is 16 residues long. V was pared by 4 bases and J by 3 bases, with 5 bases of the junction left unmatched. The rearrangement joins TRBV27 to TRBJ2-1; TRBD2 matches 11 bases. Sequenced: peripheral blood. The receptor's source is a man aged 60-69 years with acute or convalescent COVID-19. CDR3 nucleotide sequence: TGTGCCAGCAGTTCCGGGACTAGCGGCTACTACAATGAGCAGTTCTTC. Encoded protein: CASSSGTSGYYNEQFF.